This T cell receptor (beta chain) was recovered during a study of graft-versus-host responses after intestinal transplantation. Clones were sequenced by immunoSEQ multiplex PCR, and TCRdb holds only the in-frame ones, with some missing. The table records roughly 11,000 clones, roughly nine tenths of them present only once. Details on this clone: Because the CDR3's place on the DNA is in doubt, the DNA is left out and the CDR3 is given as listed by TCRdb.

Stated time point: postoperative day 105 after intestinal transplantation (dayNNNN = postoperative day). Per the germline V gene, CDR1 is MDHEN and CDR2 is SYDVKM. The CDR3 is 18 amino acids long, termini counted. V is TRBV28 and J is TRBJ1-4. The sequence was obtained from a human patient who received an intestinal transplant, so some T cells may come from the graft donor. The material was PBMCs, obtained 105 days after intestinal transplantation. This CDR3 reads CASSTNRARRGLMKNCFF.